The clone carrying this T cell receptor beta chain has just a few counts. The antigen is not known. The sample originates from a study of CD8 T cells in Susac syndrome. Sequencing of TCR beta, carried out with a high-throughput approach, was applied to CD8+ and CD4+ T cells from the blood. The multiple sclerosis control group was made up of treatment-naive patients with stable or active relapsing-remitting disease. With random hexamers, roughly 0.5 to 1 ug RNA was reverse transcribed. It was immunoSEQ multiplex PCR that amplified TCR beta CDR3 across 54 Vbeta and 13 Jbeta. TCRdb re-derived calls from the immunoSEQ multiplex PCR reads in MiXCR, one entry per CDR3 protein. This sample has 150,000 to 200,000 distinct CDR3 sequences; approximately 94% occur once, and the top ten carry approximately 0.094%. General study findings and limits: As acknowledged by the study, its TCR sequencing and HLA analysis included a relatively small number of individuals.

This clonotype was obtained from a human donor with multiple sclerosis. The sequenced material came from CD4+ T cells from PBMCs.

The CDR3 is CASSQNTDTQYF. The CDR3 DNA follows: TGCGCCAGCAGCCAAAACACAGATACGCAGTATTTT. V is TRBV4-1 and J is TRBJ2-3; no clear D gene. CDR1 MGHRA and CDR2 YSYEKL come from the germline V gene. The CDR3 totals 12 residues. V was clipped by 2 bases and J by 2 bases, with 2 bases between them.